The TCR beta chain described here comes from a study of blood T cells in healthy people across ages. Whole-study context: T cells yielded about one barcoded beta molecule per two cells through template switching. Study-level findings and limits: Diversity was higher, and naive CD4+ cells more numerous, in long-lived donors than in aged donors. When one million T cells were used, diversity estimates were thought to be underestimates.

Through a sample-barcoded 5' primer and a J-beta primer mix, a second PCR was run for roughly 6 to 11 cycles. Each CDR3 protein is one row after TCRdb ran MiXCR on the 5' RACE reads. The sample carries around 900,000 distinct CDR3 sequences, around 26% recorded once. This clonotype appeared many times. Its antigen is not known. With 2 bases clipped from V and 2 bases from J, the junction kept 13 bases outside the gene matches. The CDR3 is 18 residues long. Germline-derived CDR1 and CDR2 are SGHAT and FQNNGV. The chain employs TRBV11-2 and TRBJ2-3; 7 nucleotides match TRBD1. The material sequenced was blood. This clonotype originated in a woman older than 75 in good health. Here the CDR3 DNA reads TGTGCCAGCAGCTTATGGGGGTCCGGGACAGAGATCACAGATACGCAGTATTTT. Translating it yields CASSLWGSGTEITDTQYF.